This TCR beta chain was observed in a study of glioma-infiltrating T cells after dendritic cell vaccination. The table lists this clone with a count of one. Time point described: after dendritic cell vaccination, including at tumor progression/relapse. Profiled with immunoSEQ multiplex PCR; TCRdb holds only in-frame clones, not every one. In the table there are around 60,000 clones, approximately 86% of which are singletons. Trimming pared 5 bases from V and 5 bases from J, leaving 9 bases between. CDR3 length: 11 residues. Germline V CDR1 and CDR2: DFQATT, SNEGSKA (reference sequence). The TCR was taken from a human donor with glioblastoma. The sequences come from blood, collected after dendritic cell vaccination. The chain has TRBV20-1 and TRBJ2-5, with a tentative D call TRBD2 (5 bases). The CDR3 region has the DNA TGCAGTGCTCCTACTAGGGAGACCCAGTACTTC. Translating it yields CSAPTRETQYF.